Shown below are 26 T cell receptor beta chains from a single sample sequenced in a study of blood T cells in healthy people across ages. Primers used in a second PCR of about 6 to 11 cycles were a sample-barcoded 5' primer and a J-beta primer mix. MiXCR, run by TCRdb on the 5' RACE reads, gives a single entry per CDR3 protein. The data show hundreds of thousands of distinct CDR3 sequences, around 41% seen once. Specimen: blood. These receptors were collected from a man older than 75 in good health.

The chain is built from TRBV28 and TRBJ1-1, with unresolved D. Between the trimmed V and J ends, which lost 6 bases and 11 bases, there was a span of 19 bases. The CDR3 is 13 amino acids. The V gene's germline CDR1 is MDHEN and CDR2 SYDVKM. For the CDR3, the DNA is TGTGCCAGCAGCCCGGGAAACCAAATGAGGGCTTTCTTT. The encoded protein is CASSPGNQMRAFF.

This clonotype was detected ten times or more. The chain couples TRBV7-2 to TRBJ2-3, with 10 bases lining up with TRBD2. The V gene's germline CDR1 is SGHTA and CDR2 FQGNSA. Unmatched junction bases numbered 6, after V lost 4 bases and J lost 14 bases. The CDR3 extends over 12 amino acids. In DNA form, the CDR3 reads TGTGCCAGCAGCTCCCCGGGACTAGCGCTGTATTTT. This translates into CASSSPGLALYF.

This rearrangement joins TRBV9 to TRBJ2-2; 11 nucleotides line up with TRBD2. Germline V gene sequence: CDR1 SGDLS, CDR2 YYNGEE. Trimming cost V 4 bases and J 5 bases; bases outside gene matches: 13. CDR3 length: 18 amino acids. The CDR3 loop is CASSPGLAGGRGTGELFF. CDR3 in DNA: TGTGCCAGCAGCCCGGGGCTAGCGGGGGGCCGCGGGACCGGGGAGCTGTTTTTT.

This clonotype was counted a few times. This sequence joins TRBV7-2 and TRBJ2-3, with 10 positions matching TRBD2. The CDR3 has 17 amino acids. Germline loops: CDR1 SGHTA, CDR2 FQGNSA. V trimming: 2 bases; J trimming: 11 bases; junction bases outside the gene matches: 16. The CDR3 DNA is TGTGCCAGCAGCTTACATACCGGGACTAGCGAGATAATAAAGCAGTATTTT. It yields the protein CASSLHTGTSEIIKQYF.

Only a few counts were recorded for this clonotype. The chain couples TRBV20-1 to TRBJ2-7, with 9 bases lining up with TRBD1. V lost 6 bases, J lost 1 base, and 10 bases stayed unmatched. The CDR3 runs 15 residues. CDR1 and CDR2 (germline): DFQATT, SNEGSKA (reference sequence). DNA of the CDR3: TGCAGTGCCCCGTCGCCGGGGACAGGGTCCTACGAGCAGTACTTC. Translated, it gives CSAPSPGTGSYEQYF.

As for this clonotype: One end of the junction does not line up with germline, which may come from a read error. The chain combines TRBV6-2 or TRBV6-3 with TRBJ2-1; a weak D match, TRBD1 (6 bases). CDR1 is MNHEY and CDR2 is SVGEGT in the germline V gene. The CDR3 sequence is 14 residues long. The CDR3 DNA is TGTGCCAGCAGTAAAACAGGGAGTGGCAATAAGCAGTTCTTC. Translating it yields CASSKTGSGNKQFF.

The genes are TRBV7-9 and TRBJ2-1; 9 bases align to TRBD2. CDR3 length: 16 residues. The V and J ends lost 5 bases and 4 bases, in that order; junction bases with no gene match: 9. Per the germline V gene, CDR1 is SEHNR and CDR2 is FQNEAQ (reference sequence). The CDR3: CASSQRAGGGYNEQFF. The CDR3 region has the DNA TGTGCCAGCAGCCAAAGAGCGGGAGGCGGGTACAATGAGCAGTTCTTC.

This clonotype was detected a few times. The gene calls are TRBV12-3 or TRBV12-4 and TRBJ2-1; no clear D gene. V lost 7 bases, J lost 0 bases, and 13 bases lay in between. The CDR3 runs to 15 residues. The CDR3 DNA reads TGTGCCAGCACTGGACCTGCTAGCTCCTACAATGAGCAGTTCTTC. It encodes CASTGPASSYNEQFF.

The sample holds many counts of this clonotype. This rearrangement joins TRBV12-3 or TRBV12-4 to TRBJ1-2; no firm D call. V was pared by 5 bases and J by 2 bases, with 6 bases between. The CDR3 covers 12 residues. CDR3 region: CASSPGNYGYTF. CDR3 coding DNA: TGTGCCAGCAGTCCCGGGAACTATGGCTACACCTTC.

The rearrangement uses TRBV28 and TRBJ2-7, with 7 bases identical to TRBD1. V lost 8 bases and J lost 5; bases outside the gene matches: 12. The germline V gene has CDR1 MDHEN and CDR2 SYDVKM. The length of the CDR3 is 14 residues. CDR3 DNA sequence: TGTGCCAGCGTCTTGTTTGAGGGGGCCGACGAGCAGTACTTC. Protein sequence: CASVLFEGADEQYF. The entire variable domain, with the rest obtained from reference TRBV28 and TRBJ2-7, is as follows: DVKVTQSSRYLVKRTGEKVFLECVQDMDHENMFWYRQDPGLGLRLIYFSYDVKMKEKGDIPEGYSVSREKKERFSLILESASTNQTSMYLCASVLFEGADEQYFGPGTRLTVT.

The chain recombines TRBV12-3 or TRBV12-4 with TRBJ1-1; TRBD1 is a possible D gene (6 bases). This CDR3 spans 13 amino acids. Trimming pared 11 bases from V and 1 base from J, leaving 14 bases between. The CDR3 region is CAVRRGGNTEAFF. DNA of the CDR3: TGTGCCGTACGCAGGGGAGGGAACACTGAAGCTTTCTTT.

A remark on this clonotype: A clone one base away is much larger, so this may be a read error. The rearrangement links TRBV29-1 to TRBJ2-7, with D perhaps matching TRBD1 or TRBD2 (5 bases each). The germline V gene encodes CDR1 SQVTM and CDR2 ANQGSEA. The length of the CDR3 is 13 residues. Deletions cut 5 bases from V and 1 base from J, with 12 bases between. This chain's CDR3 is CSVPGAASYEQYF. DNA for the CDR3: TGCAGCGTTCCCGGGGCAGCGTCCTACGAGCAGTACTTC.

The CDR3 here is CASSPSSSSRHYGYTF. The CDR3 DNA reads as TGTGCCAGCAGCCCCTCCTCGTCTTCCCGACACTATGGCTACACCTTC. V is TRBV27 and J is TRBJ1-2; D call uncertain. The V end was cut by 6 bases, the J end by 3 bases, with 20 bases between. The CDR3 extends over 16 amino acids. CDR1 is MNHEY, CDR2 SMNVEV, per germline (reference sequence).

The rearrangement joins TRBV20-1 to TRBJ2-7; 8 bases match TRBD2. This CDR3 comprises 15 residues. Germline trimming cut 0 bases from V and 0 bases from J; bases unmatched to any gene: 4. Per germline, CDR1 DFQATT and CDR2 SNEGSKA (reference sequence). The chain's CDR3 is CSARDHGGVSYEQYF. For the CDR3, the DNA is TGCAGTGCTAGAGATCACGGGGGGGTCTCCTACGAGCAGTACTTC.

This chain joins TRBV12-3 or TRBV12-4 and TRBJ2-4; the D gene is possibly TRBD1 (6 bases). The J call could be wrong; TRBJ2-7 is a better fit for the DNA end. The CDR3 sequence is 15 residues long. The CDR3 sequence is CASSREATGPYEQYF. DNA of the CDR3: TGTGCCAGCAGCCGAGAAGCGACAGGACCCTACGAGCAGTACTTC.

This clonotype was counted a single time. V usage is TRBV15 and J usage is TRBJ1-1, with 7 bases fitting TRBD1. V lost 2 bases, J lost 6 bases, and 3 bases stayed unmatched. The CDR3 has 13 residues. The V gene's germline CDR1 is LNHNV and CDR2 YYDKDF (reference sequence). CDR3 residues: CATSRTTGAEAFF. CDR3 in DNA: TGTGCCACCAGCAGAACCACAGGGGCTGAAGCTTTCTTT.

V and J are TRBV6-5 and TRBJ2-7; D might be TRBD2 (6 bases). In germline, CDR1 is MNHEY, CDR2 SVGAGI. CDR3 length: 16 residues. The V end was cut by 3 bases, the J end by 4 bases, with 19 bases between. In DNA, the CDR3 is TGTGCCAGCAGTTATGGGTGGGGGGACGGCTTTTACGAGCAGTACTTC. The encoded protein is CASSYGWGDGFYEQYF.

This sequence joins TRBV5-4 and TRBJ1-1; weak D call: TRBD1 (5 bases). This CDR3 has 14 residues. V dropped 4 bases and J dropped 0 bases, with 10 bases sitting between them. Germline lookup yields CDR1 SGHNT and CDR2 YYREEE (reference sequence). Here the CDR3 reads CASSRGTVNTEAFF. CDR3 bases: TGTGCCAGCAGCCGGGGGACGGTGAACACTGAAGCTTTCTTT.

This clonotype was recorded at least ten times. This may be a read error, as it is one base from a much larger clone. The CDR3 DNA is TGCGCCAGCAGCTTGGCTCCGACAGGCATCTCCTACAATGAGCAGTACTTC. It codes for CASSLAPTGISYNEQYF. The chain carries TRBV5-1 and TRBJ2-1, with TRBD1 as a possible D gene (6 bases). The closer fit of TRBJ2-7 to the DNA end suggests the J call may be wrong. The CDR3 runs 17 residues. From germline, CDR1 is SGHRS and CDR2 YFSETQ.

At least ten counts were recorded for this clonotype. The rearrangement joins TRBV29-1 to TRBJ2-5; unclear D gene. This CDR3 has 13 amino acids. V was cut by 6 bases and J by 1 base, with 12 bases left in between. CDR1 is SQVTM and CDR2 is ANQGSEA in the germline V gene. The CDR3 loop reads CSVTGDGQETQYF. The CDR3 nucleotides are TGCAGCGTCACTGGCGATGGCCAAGAGACCCAGTACTTC.

This clonotype was counted once. The V gene is TRBV10-2, the J gene TRBJ1-5, with D hard to call. This CDR3 contains 16 residues. Germline CDR1 is WSHSY and CDR2 is SAAADI. V was cut by 3 bases and J by 6 bases, with 18 bases left in between. The CDR3 region has the DNA TGCGCCAGCAGTGAAGAGACTCCAACCGGGCGTCAGCCCCAGCATTTT. Translating gives CASSEETPTGRQPQHF.

The rearrangement joins TRBV21-1 to TRBJ2-7; the D call in the table, TRBD2, was not verified against the DNA. The J call is uncertain, as TRBJ2-5 better fits the DNA end. TRBV21-1 is described as a pseudogene. This CDR3 comprises 15 residues. The CDR3 DNA reads TGTGCCAGCAGCAAGACTAGCGGGAGCGGAGAGACCCAGTACTTC. Translating it yields CASSKTSGSGETQYF.

This clonotype was counted ten times or more. This chain connects TRBV4-2 to TRBJ2-1, with 13 bases that match TRBD2. CDR3 length: 18 amino acids. CDR1 is LGHNA and CDR2 is YNFKEQ in the germline V gene. With V trimmed by 0 bases and J by 6 bases, 8 bases remained unmatched. The CDR3 DNA reads TGTGCCAGCAGCCAAGATCTCGGACTAGCGGGAGAATCCAATGAGCAGTTCTTC. Protein: CASSQDLGLAGESNEQFF.

There are a few counts of this clonotype. The J gene is TRBJ1-2, the V gene TRBV7-2, with D maybe TRBD1 (5 bases). The CDR3 is 15 residues long. Between the trimmed V and J ends, which lost 5 bases and 4 bases, there was a span of 17 bases. Germline-derived CDR1 and CDR2 are SGHTA and FQGNSA. CDR3 amino acids: CASSGRDRGSYGYTF. In DNA, the CDR3 is TGTGCCAGCAGCGGCCGGGACCGCGGATCCTATGGCTACACCTTC.

The chain joins TRBV20-1 to TRBJ2-3, with a tentative D call TRBD2 (6 bases). With 1 base removed from V and 5 bases from J, the gap between germline ends came to 13 bases. CDR3 size: 14 residues. The germline V gene encodes CDR1 DFQATT and CDR2 SNEGSKA (reference sequence). For the CDR3, the DNA is TGCAGTGCTAGAGGCCGGCAGGGAGGAGATACGCAGTATTTT. It yields the protein CSARGRQGGDTQYF.

Notes on this clonotype: A much bigger clone sits one base away, suggesting this may be a read error. The chain links TRBV27 to TRBJ2-7; 14 positions agree with TRBD2. The end of the DNA fits TRBJ2-5 better, so the J call may be wrong. Germline V gene lookup returns CDR1 MNHEY and CDR2 SMNVEV (reference sequence). CDR3 length: 16 amino acids. CDR3 region: CASSVRLAGGQETQYF. The CDR3 DNA reads TGTGCCAGCAGTGTGCGACTAGCGGGAGGGCAGGAGACCCAGTACTTC.